This T cell receptor beta chain was recorded in a study of blood T cell repertoires in COVID-19. Study-level information: T cells, B-cell-depleted T cells, or PBMCs supplied cDNA or gDNA.

Trimming left V 5 bases short and J 5 bases short, with 15 bases between. Germline CDR1 SEHNR, CDR2 FQNEAQ (reference sequence). The CDR3 length is 14 residues. How the authors handled the data: Nucleated cell counts were estimated from reference gene primer amplification. Sequencing used immunoSEQ multiplex PCR; TCRdb keeps in-frame clones, though not all of them. V and J calls and clone size are those listed in that table; D and trimming were worked out from the DNA. Altogether about 71,000 clones are present, 86% being singletons, with the ten largest covering approximately 7.2%. This TCR was sampled from a man aged 50 or older with active COVID-19. The sequencing sample was made of peripheral blood. The chain employs TRBV7-9 and TRBJ2-5; tentatively, D is TRBD2 (6 bases). The CDR3 DNA reads as TGTGCCAGCAGCCCTAATGCGGGGATGGAGACCCAGTACTTC. It is translated as CASSPNAGMETQYF.